Presented here are 17 T cell receptor beta chains from one specimen sequenced in a study of radiation and T cells in renal cell carcinoma. Time point reported: blood 2 weeks post-SBRT. Stated treatment: 15 Gy SBRT to primary tumor, nephrectomy 4 weeks later. Clones were sequenced by immunoSEQ multiplex PCR, and TCRdb holds only the in-frame ones, with some missing. The sample lists more than 95,000 clones; 81% were seen once. Sample: blood, taken from a patient whose treatment included radiotherapy and nephrectomy. The receptors here all came from a man aged 45-60 years with renal cell carcinoma.

This chain links TRBV28 with TRBJ2-1, with 9 bases that match TRBD2. This CDR3 is built from 16 residues. Germline lookup yields CDR1 MDHEN and CDR2 SYDVKM. Unmatched junction bases numbered 9, after V lost 7 bases and J lost 2 bases. The CDR3 region has the DNA TGTGCCAGCAACCCAGGAGCGGGAGGAGCCTACAATGAGCAGTTCTTC. Encoded protein: CASNPGAGGAYNEQFF.

The V gene is TRBV5-1, the J gene TRBJ2-1; TRBD2 matches 7 bases. With 3 bases clipped from V and 3 bases from J, the junction kept 9 bases outside the gene matches. The length of the CDR3 is 16 residues. Germline CDR1 SGHRS, CDR2 YFSETQ. CDR3 DNA sequence: TGCGCCAGCAGCTCGCGGAAGCGGGGCCACTACAATGAGCAGTTCTTC. As protein: CASSSRKRGHYNEQFF.

The chain joins TRBV18 to TRBJ2-7; 12 nucleotides line up with TRBD1. V gave up 5 bases and J gave up 7 bases; unmatched junction bases: 6. Germline V gives CDR1 KGHSH, CDR2 LQKENI. The CDR3 is 14 residues long. CDR3 amino acids: CASSTGTGGLEQYF. The CDR3 coding sequence is TGTGCCAGCTCAACCGGGACAGGGGGCTTAGAGCAGTACTTC.

The chain links TRBV6-5 to TRBJ1-1; D is unresolved. V was clipped by 2 bases and J by 4 bases, with 14 bases between them. CDR3 length: 15 amino acids. Germline loops: CDR1 MNHEY, CDR2 SVGAGI. The CDR3 nucleotides read TGTGCCAGCAGTTACGAGAGCGGGTTGCGCACTGAAGCTTTCTTT. Translating gives CASSYESGLRTEAFF.

This chain connects TRBV28 to TRBJ2-7; D assignment may be TRBD1 or TRBD2 (5 bases each). Germline V CDR1 and CDR2: MDHEN, SYDVKM. The CDR3 runs 14 residues. Trimming stripped 5 bases from V and 3 bases from J, with 14 bases between. Here the CDR3 reads CASSAEGPLYEQYF. Written as DNA, the CDR3 is TGTGCCAGCAGTGCAGAGGGGCCTCTCTACGAGCAGTACTTC.

This chain uses TRBV25-1 with TRBJ2-3; no reliable D call. Germline V gene sequence: CDR1 MGHDK, CDR2 SYGVNS. V lost 2 bases, J lost 4 bases, and 16 bases lay in between. The CDR3 consists of 16 residues. The CDR3 reads CASSEPSIAAADTQYF. The CDR3 DNA is TGTGCCAGCAGTGAACCCTCAATAGCCGCCGCAGATACGCAGTATTTT.

CDR3 nucleotide sequence: TGCAGCGTCGAAACAAGCGCTCCAGAGACCCAGTACTTC. It specifies CSVETSAPETQYF. The gene calls are TRBV29-1 and TRBJ2-5; D not resolved. V was shortened by 6 bases and J by 4 bases, with 15 bases between the two germline ends. The V gene's germline CDR1 is SQVTM and CDR2 ANQGSEA. The CDR3 loop spans 13 amino acids.

CDR3 DNA: TGTGCCAGCAGCGTAGAAGCTCGACAGGGCCCCTACGAGCAGTACTTC. Amino acid sequence: CASSVEARQGPYEQYF. The chain carries TRBV9 and TRBJ2-7; 7 bases are a match to TRBD1. The germline V gene has CDR1 SGDLS and CDR2 YYNGEE. The junction had 8 bases not matched to a gene; V was cut back by 0 bases and J by 2 bases. The CDR3 length is 16 residues.

This clone was picked up one time. The chain is built from TRBV5-6 and TRBJ2-3; 12 nucleotides line up with TRBD2. CDR3 length: 16 residues. The junction had 8 bases not matched to a gene; V was cut back by 5 bases and J by 4 bases. Germline loops: CDR1 SGHDT, CDR2 YYEEEE. This CDR3 reads CASSYLAGGTPDTQYF. CDR3 coding DNA: TGTGCCAGCAGTTATCTAGCGGGAGGGACGCCAGATACGCAGTATTTT.

This chain joins TRBV6-5 and TRBJ2-1; D unclear. V lost 6 bases and J lost 4, with 4 bases in between. Germline loops: CDR1 MNHEY, CDR2 SVGAGI. This CDR3 contains 11 residues. The CDR3 region is CASSQYNEQFF. In DNA form, the CDR3 reads TGTGCCAGCAGCCAATACAATGAGCAGTTCTTC.

J is TRBJ2-7 and V is TRBV7-2; unclear D gene. Germline assignment: CDR1 SGHTA and CDR2 FQGNSA. Trimming left V 2 bases short and J 0 bases short, with 8 bases between. CDR3 length: 14 amino acids. The CDR3 bases are TGTGCCAGCAGCTTATCCGGAGCCTCCTACGAGCAGTACTTC. Its protein product is CASSLSGASYEQYF.

V gene TRBV19 combines with J gene TRBJ1-5; 8 bases are a match to TRBD1. CDR1 is LNHDA and CDR2 is SQIVND in the germline V gene (reference sequence). V lost 4 bases and J lost 6; bases outside the gene matches: 14. The CDR3 spans 17 residues. The CDR3 DNA sequence: TGTGCCAGTAGTACGTTCCTGGACAGGGAGTATACTCAGCCCCAGCATTTT. Its protein is CASSTFLDREYTQPQHF. The full variable domain, with the rest looked up from reference TRBV19 and TRBJ1-5, is DGGITQSPKYLFRKEGQNVTLSCEQNLNHDAMYWYRQDPGQGLRLIYYSQIVNDFQKGDIAEGYSVSREKKESFPLTVTSAQKNPTAFYLCASSTFLDREYTQPQHFGDGTRLSIL.

This chain links TRBV6-5 with TRBJ1-2; TRBD1 might be the D (5 bases). Germline V gene data show CDR1 as MNHEY and CDR2 as SVGAGI. The CDR3 spans 14 residues. V shed 6 bases and J shed 3 bases, with 14 bases lying between them. Written as DNA, the CDR3 is TGTGCCAGCAGAACACGTACAGGTTACTATGGCTACACCTTC. This codes for CASRTRTGYYGYTF.

The rearrangement links TRBV7-9 to TRBJ1-2; a possible D gene is TRBD1 (5 bases). Germline V lookup: CDR1 SEHNR, CDR2 FQNEAQ (reference sequence). The CDR3 runs 15 residues. V lost 2 bases, J lost 2 bases, and 12 bases lay in between. CDR3 amino acids: CASSLSGANNYGYTF. The CDR3, as DNA: TGTGCCAGCAGCTTATCTGGGGCGAACAACTATGGCTACACCTTC. Drawing the rest from reference TRBV7-9 and TRBJ1-2, the complete variable domain is DTGVSQNPRHKITKRGQNVTFRCDPISEHNRLYWYRQTLGQGPEFLTYFQNEAQLEKSRLLSDRFSAERPKGSFSTLEIQRTEQGDSAMYLCASSLSGANNYGYTFGSGTRLTVV.

The chain joins TRBV7-9 to TRBJ1-1; D not resolved. The germline gives CDR1 SEHNR, CDR2 FQNEAQ (reference sequence). Trimming shortened V by 5 bases and J by 1 base, and 11 bases separated the two germline ends. This CDR3 has 14 amino acids. The CDR3 DNA sequence: TGTGCCAGCAGCCCGAAGACATGGAACACTGAAGCTTTCTTT. This sequence encodes CASSPKTWNTEAFF.

The J gene is TRBJ2-1, the V gene TRBV6-5; TRBD2 matches 7 bases. The V gene's germline CDR1 is MNHEY and CDR2 SVGAGI. J was trimmed by 2 bases and V by 0 bases; bases with no gene match: 4. This CDR3 is built from 16 residues. The CDR3 DNA is TGTGCCAGCAGTTACTCGGTGGCGGGGGCCTACAATGAGCAGTTCTTC. Translating it yields CASSYSVAGAYNEQFF.

J is TRBJ1-6 and V is TRBV30; D gene uncertain. Trimming took 3 bases from V and 10 from J, leaving 13 bases between them. The CDR3 totals 13 residues. Germline V gene sequence: CDR1 GTSNPN, CDR2 SVGIG (reference sequence). CDR3 DNA: TGTGCCTGGAGATGGGCCGGCACGTCACCCCTCCACTTT. Its translation is CAWRWAGTSPLHF.